The 21 T cell receptor beta chains below all came from one sample that was sequenced in a study of T-cell reconstitution after alpha-beta-depleted transplantation in children. The authors prepared the TCRbeta library with unique molecular identifiers. TCRdb reprocessed the PCR reads via MiXCR and lists one record per CDR3 protein. The profile covers about 420,000 distinct CDR3 sequences, with roughly 15% appearing a single time and roughly 29% taken by the ten largest. The sample consisted of PBMCs, mostly from graft donor cells, taken 360 days after TCRalphabeta/CD19-depleted stem cell transplant. These receptors originate from a boy under two years old who had a stem cell transplant for Wiskott-Aldrich syndrome, so the T cells may come from the graft donor.

J is TRBJ2-7 and V is TRBV27, with D possibly called TRBD1 or TRBD2 (6 bases each). In germline, CDR1 is MNHEY, CDR2 SMNVEV (reference sequence). The CDR3 is 17 residues long. The V end lost 6 bases, the J end lost 0 bases, and 21 bases lay between the germline ends. CDR3 in DNA: TGTGCCAGCAGCCAGTTAAGGGGGGACGTCAGCTCCTACGAGCAGTACTTC. Its translation is CASSQLRGDVSSYEQYF.

This clonotype was detected only a few times. The V and J genes are TRBV12-3 or TRBV12-4 and TRBJ2-2; TRBD2 agrees at 12 bases. CDR3 length equals 20 residues. V shed 2 bases, J shed 5 bases, and the junction held 15 bases outside the gene matches. The CDR3 loop is CASSLRVTSGSGGSTGELFF. DNA of the CDR3: TGTGCCAGCAGTTTAAGGGTGACTAGCGGGAGCGGGGGGTCGACCGGGGAGCTGTTTTTT.

This clonotype was found a few times. The chain carries TRBV20-1 and TRBJ2-7; D is ambiguous. The germline gives CDR1 DFQATT, CDR2 SNEGSKA (reference sequence). This CDR3 comprises 13 residues. The ends were cut back, 2 bases at V and 0 bases at J, with 8 bases in the middle. The CDR3 coding sequence is TGCAGTGCTAGATGGCGGAGCTCCTACGAGCAGTACTTC. Protein sequence: CSARWRSSYEQYF.

This clonotype was found a few times. The chain employs TRBV12-3 or TRBV12-4 and TRBJ1-2; D is perhaps TRBD1 (6 bases). CDR3 length equals 15 residues. Deletions cut 5 bases from V and 0 bases from J, with 13 bases between. CDR3 amino acids: CASSPGHPSNYGYTF. The CDR3 region has the DNA TGTGCCAGCAGTCCGGGACACCCATCTAACTATGGCTACACCTTC.

J is TRBJ1-1 and V is TRBV7-9; D unclear. The CDR3 sequence is 13 residues long. Trimming took 1 base from V and 6 from J, leaving 9 bases between them. Looked up from germline, CDR1 is SEHNR and CDR2 is FQNEAQ (reference sequence). The CDR3 here is CASSLVSRPEAFF. CDR3 DNA: TGTGCCAGCAGCTTAGTGTCTCGTCCTGAAGCTTTCTTT.

The chain recombines TRBV9 with TRBJ2-2, with D possibly being TRBD1 (5 bases). CDR3 length equals 16 residues. V lost 3 bases and J 6 bases, leaving 18 bases between the germline ends. Germline CDR1 SGDLS, CDR2 YYNGEE. The CDR3 region is CASSALPDTSAGELFF. In DNA form, the CDR3 reads TGTGCCAGCAGCGCCCTACCGGACACATCCGCCGGGGAGCTGTTTTTT. Combining the CDR3 with reference TRBV9 and TRBJ2-2 gives the whole variable domain DSGVTQTPKHLITATGQRVTLRCSPRSGDLSVYWYQQSLDQGLQFLIQYYNGEERAKGNILERFSAQQFPDLHSELNLSSLELGDSALYFCASSALPDTSAGELFFGEGSRLTVL.

This clonotype was seen many times. The rearrangement joins TRBV7-9 to TRBJ2-1; D not certain. The CDR3 covers 13 residues. Germline V lookup: CDR1 SEHNR, CDR2 FQNEAQ (reference sequence). Trimming pared 1 base from V and 4 bases from J, leaving 5 bases between. The CDR3 coding sequence is TGTGCCAGCAGCTTAGAACTTTACAATGAGCAGTTCTTC. It is translated as CASSLELYNEQFF.

The V and J genes are TRBV27 and TRBJ2-5; 8 bases align to TRBD2. Trimming took 3 bases from V and 5 from J; bases not matched to a gene: 5. CDR3 length equals 14 residues. Germline CDR1 is MNHEY and CDR2 is SMNVEV (reference sequence). The CDR3 DNA is TGTGCCAGCAGTTTCGCCGGGACTAGGGAGACCCAGTACTTC. Residues: CASSFAGTRETQYF.

V is TRBV5-1 and J is TRBJ2-3; 10 bases map to TRBD2. Losses at the gene ends were 0 bases for V and 0 bases for J; bases not matched to a gene: 7. The CDR3 extends over 18 amino acids. Germline values: CDR1 SGHRS, CDR2 YFSETQ. The CDR3 reads CASSLESALAGSTDTQYF. DNA of the CDR3: TGCGCCAGCAGCTTGGAATCCGCACTAGCGGGGAGCACAGATACGCAGTATTTT.

This chain joins TRBV20-1 and TRBJ2-7; 11 bases are a match to TRBD2. The V segment lost 6 bases and the J segment 5 bases; nucleotides outside the gene matches: 6. The length of the CDR3 is 13 residues. Germline CDR1 reads DFQATT; CDR2 reads SNEGSKA (reference sequence). CDR3 residues: CSALAGGVHEQYF. The CDR3 bases are TGCAGTGCCTTAGCGGGAGGGGTACACGAGCAGTACTTC.

In this sample, this clonotype turned up a few times. V usage is TRBV20-1 and J usage is TRBJ2-7; 8 bases are shared with TRBD2. This CDR3 comprises 16 residues. The V segment lost 5 bases and the J segment 0 bases; nucleotides outside the gene matches: 12. Germline V gives CDR1 DFQATT, CDR2 SNEGSKA (reference sequence). The CDR3 loop is CSAVPGLGTSSYEQYF. The DNA for the CDR3 is TGCAGTGCTGTCCCGGGACTAGGAACAAGCTCCTACGAGCAGTACTTC.

This clonotype was detected a few times. This chain links TRBV12-3 or TRBV12-4 with TRBJ2-5; possibly TRBD1 for D (5 bases). The CDR3 loop spans 14 amino acids. Trimming removed 5 bases from V and 1 base from J, with 11 bases in between. The CDR3 sequence: CASSPHRTQETQYF. The CDR3 DNA sequence: TGTGCCAGCAGTCCCCACAGGACCCAAGAGACCCAGTACTTC.

The rearrangement uses TRBV29-1 and TRBJ2-5; no definite D call. Germline V gene lookup returns CDR1 SQVTM and CDR2 ANQGSEA. Trimming stripped 7 bases from V and 1 base from J, with 13 bases between. The CDR3 has 13 amino acids. DNA for the CDR3: TGCAGCGCCGGTGTGGGCGTCCAAGAGACCCAGTACTTC. Translation gives CSAGVGVQETQYF. Using reference TRBV29-1 and TRBJ2-5 for the parts outside the CDR3, the full variable domain is SAVISQKPSRDICQRGTSLTIQCQVDSQVTMMFWYRQQPGQSLTLIATANQGSEATYESGFVIDKFPISRPNLTFSTLTVSNMSPEDSSIYLCSAGVGVQETQYFGPGTRLLVL.

The V and J genes are TRBV7-2 and TRBJ1-5; 9 bases are shared with TRBD1. V was pared by 4 bases and J by 14 bases, with 6 bases of the junction left unmatched. Germline CDR1 reads SGHTA; CDR2 reads FQGNSA. The CDR3 consists of 12 residues. CDR3 loop: CASSSRQGVKHF. The CDR3 bases are TGTGCCAGCAGCTCCCGACAGGGGGTGAAGCATTTT.

The genes are TRBV5-1 and TRBJ1-4; 8 bases line up with TRBD1. From germline, CDR1 is SGHRS and CDR2 YFSETQ. V was pared by 0 bases and J by 8 bases, with 6 bases of the junction left unmatched. There are 15 residues in the CDR3. CDR3 loop: CASSLEGTGEEKLFF. The DNA for the CDR3 is TGCGCCAGCAGCTTGGAGGGGACAGGTGAAGAAAAACTGTTTTTT.

The V call is TRBV29-1, the J call TRBJ2-7, with 9 bases that match TRBD1. The J segment lost 2 bases and the V segment lost 5 bases, leaving 16 bases of the junction unmatched. The CDR3 contains 17 residues. Germline V gene data show CDR1 as SQVTM and CDR2 as ANQGSEA. CDR3 in DNA: TGCAGCGTTAAGGGAAAGCCCCCGGGACAGGGACCCTACGAGCAGTACTTC. It encodes CSVKGKPPGQGPYEQYF.

The table lists this clonotype with a few counts. The rearrangement joins TRBV12-3 or TRBV12-4 to TRBJ2-2; D possibly corresponds to TRBD2 (6 bases). With 6 bases removed from V and 2 bases from J, the gap between germline ends came to 19 bases. The CDR3 totals 17 residues. CDR3 sequence: CASRDYRFQTNTGELFF. CDR3 DNA sequence: TGTGCCAGCAGGGACTACAGGTTCCAGACCAACACCGGGGAGCTGTTTTTT.

The chain links TRBV20-1 to TRBJ2-6, with 9 bases lining up with TRBD2. V trimming: 3 bases; J trimming: 0 bases; junction bases outside the gene matches: 6. Germline CDR1 DFQATT, CDR2 SNEGSKA (reference sequence). The CDR3 runs 17 residues. The CDR3, as DNA: TGCAGTGCTAGGTGGCGGGGGGGGGGCTCTGGGGCCAACGTCCTGACTTTC. This codes for CSARWRGGGSGANVLTF.

The table lists this clonotype with many counts. The chain has TRBV5-1 and TRBJ2-3; D tentatively reads TRBD1 or TRBD2 (7 bases each). This CDR3 has 16 amino acids. Germline V gene lookup returns CDR1 SGHRS and CDR2 YFSETQ. V shed 6 bases and J shed 4 bases, with 21 bases lying between them. CDR3 bases: TGCGCCAGCAACGGGGGGAGACAAGGGACAGCAGATACGCAGTATTTT. Its translation is CASNGGRQGTADTQYF.

J is TRBJ1-1 and V is TRBV5-5; D gene unclear. The CDR3 spans 14 residues. Germline CDR1 SGHKS, CDR2 YYEKEE (reference sequence). V was trimmed by 0 bases and J by 6 bases, leaving 12 bases between them. Written as DNA, the CDR3 is TGTGCCAGCAGCTTGGCCATTTCGTTCCCTGAAGCTTTCTTT. Encoded protein: CASSLAISFPEAFF.

This chain uses TRBV5-1 with TRBJ1-1, with D uncertain. The CDR3 runs 17 residues. CDR1 is SGHRS and CDR2 is YFSETQ in the germline V gene. V was shortened by 0 bases and J by 0 bases, with 15 bases between the two germline ends. CDR3 sequence (DNA): TGCGCCAGCAGCTTGGGAGTCGTGCGACTTTTGAACACTGAAGCTTTCTTT. Protein: CASSLGVVRLLNTEAFF.